This T cell receptor (beta chain) was identified during a study of T cell changes during pregnancy in multiple sclerosis. Looked up from germline, CDR1 is PRHDT and CDR2 is FYEKMQ (reference sequence). Trimming removed 6 bases at V and 5 bases at J, with 16 bases between. The CDR3 is 14 residues long. Data came from immunoSEQ multiplex PCR; TCRdb stores just in-frame clones and leaves some out. The sample has about 86,000 clones, 85% to 95% seen once. Sample: peripheral blood, taken in the first trimester of pregnancy. This sequence joins TRBV13 and TRBJ1-2, with TRBD1 as a possible D gene (5 bases). This sequence originates from a female donor in good health, enrolled as a control in a pregnancy study. In nucleotides, the CDR3 is TGTGCCAGCAGTCTACGGGGGGGGGTTTATGGCTACACCTTC. Its translation is CASSLRGGVYGYTF.